This T cell receptor (beta chain) came from a study of blood T cell repertoires in COVID-19. Study at large: The study drew acute and convalescent COVID-19 samples from the United States, Italy and Spain. T cells, B-cell-depleted T cells, or PBMCs supplied cDNA or gDNA.

Original methodology: By means of reference gene primer amplification, nucleated cell counts were estimated. The protocol was immunoSEQ multiplex PCR, while the TCRdb copy is restricted to in-frame clones and leaves out a portion. D and trimming were read from the DNA, whereas the V and J calls and clone size are those reported in that table. The data hold about 200,000 clones, with about nine tenths observed a single time. Germline V gene data show CDR1 as SGHRS and CDR2 as YFSETQ. Trimming cost V 0 bases and J 7 bases; bases outside gene matches: 3. CDR3 size: 14 residues. This receptor was taken from a woman between 40 and 50 years old with acute or convalescent COVID-19. V usage is TRBV5-1 and J usage is TRBJ1-2; 10 bases fit TRBD1. Sequenced: peripheral blood. CDR3 nucleotides: TGCGCCAGCAGCTTGGGACAGGGGGCCGGTGGCTACACCTTC. It encodes CASSLGQGAGGYTF.